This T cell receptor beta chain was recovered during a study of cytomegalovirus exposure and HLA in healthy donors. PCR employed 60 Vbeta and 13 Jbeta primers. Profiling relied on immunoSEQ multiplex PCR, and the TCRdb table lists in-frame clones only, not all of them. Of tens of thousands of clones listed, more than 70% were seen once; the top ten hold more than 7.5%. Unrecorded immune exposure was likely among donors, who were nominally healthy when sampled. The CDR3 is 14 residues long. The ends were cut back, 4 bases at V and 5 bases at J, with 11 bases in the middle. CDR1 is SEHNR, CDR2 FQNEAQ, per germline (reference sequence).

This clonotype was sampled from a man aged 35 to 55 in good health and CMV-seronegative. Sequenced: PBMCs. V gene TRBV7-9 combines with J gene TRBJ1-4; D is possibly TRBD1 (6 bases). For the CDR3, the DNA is TGTGCCAGCAGCTCGTCCGGGACAAATGAAAAACTGTTTTTT. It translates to CASSSSGTNEKLFF.